Each of the 23 T cell receptor beta chains below was sequenced from the same sample in a study of blood T cell repertoires in COVID-19. TCRdb keeps only in-frame clones here, not all; method: immunoSEQ multiplex PCR. Of under 250,000 clones listed, around 80% are singletons. The sample consisted of peripheral blood. All receptors derive from a middle-aged woman with acute or convalescent COVID-19.

The chain recombines TRBV6-5 with TRBJ2-2; TRBD2 might be the D (5 bases). In germline, CDR1 is MNHEY, CDR2 SVGAGI. Trimming took off 5 bases at V and 6 bases at J, with 16 bases between the two ends. The CDR3 has 15 amino acids. The CDR3 region is CASSTGGPRAGELFF. The DNA of the CDR3 is TGTGCCAGCAGTACCGGAGGACCGCGAGCCGGGGAGCTGTTTTTT.

In its sample, this clone was seen once. The genes are TRBV2 and TRBJ2-1, with 11 bases aligning to TRBD1. With 6 bases clipped from V and 6 bases from J, the junction kept 1 base outside the gene matches. The germline V gene has CDR1 SNHLY and CDR2 FYNNEI. CDR3 size: 13 residues. The CDR3 sequence is CASRGTGGNEQFF. DNA of the CDR3: TGTGCCAGCAGGGGGACAGGGGGCAATGAGCAGTTCTTC. Using reference TRBV2 and TRBJ2-1 for the parts outside the CDR3, the full variable domain is EPEVTQTPSHQVTQMGQEVILRCVPISNHLYFYWYRQILGQKVEFLVSFYNNEISEKSEIFDDQFSVERPDGSNFTLKIRSTKLEDSAMYFCASRGTGGNEQFFGPGTRLTVL.

The J gene is TRBJ2-1, the V gene TRBV6-2 or TRBV6-3, with a weak D call TRBD2 (6 bases). This CDR3 has 16 amino acids. V was pared by 6 bases and J by 3 bases, with 18 bases between. Germline V gene lookup returns CDR1 MNHEY and CDR2 SVGEGT. Here the CDR3 reads CASSLTRAGRYNEQFF. CDR3 nucleotide sequence: TGTGCCAGCAGCCTAACCCGAGCGGGCCGCTACAATGAGCAGTTCTTC.

V usage is TRBV5-1 and J usage is TRBJ1-6, with a weak D call TRBD1 (5 bases). This CDR3 is built from 14 residues. Trimming removed 3 bases at V and 9 bases at J, with 13 bases between. Germline assignment: CDR1 SGHRS and CDR2 YFSETQ. CDR3 bases: TGCGCCAGCAGCTGGGGGGACGGGAGTTCACCCCTCCACTTT. Amino acid sequence: CASSWGDGSSPLHF.

This chain uses TRBV4-3 with TRBJ2-1; TRBD2 matches 10 bases. This CDR3 has 15 residues. The junction had 4 bases not matched to a gene; V was cut back by 1 base and J by 7 bases. CDR1 is LGHNA, CDR2 YSLEER, per germline. CDR3 DNA sequence: TGCGCCAGCAGCCAAGGAACTAGCGGGGTAAATGAGCAGTTCTTC. Protein sequence: CASSQGTSGVNEQFF.

V is TRBV27 and J is TRBJ1-2; tentatively, D is TRBD1 (5 bases). The CDR3 is made up of 14 amino acids. Trimming stripped 4 bases from V and 8 bases from J, with 17 bases between. Germline V lookup: CDR1 MNHEY, CDR2 SMNVEV (reference sequence). The DNA of the CDR3 is TGTGCCAGCAGTTCCTCGGGGGGTTCGTTAGGCTACACCTTC. This encodes CASSSSGGSLGYTF.

The chain recombines TRBV4-2 with TRBJ1-2; 9 nucleotides line up with TRBD1. The CDR3 covers 17 residues. The germline gives CDR1 LGHNA, CDR2 YNFKEQ. V was clipped by 0 bases and J by 7 bases; unmatched bases: 12. The CDR3 DNA reads TGTGCCAGCAGCCAAGATCTAGGGACAGGGAATACAATTGGCTACACCTTC. Protein product: CASSQDLGTGNTIGYTF.

The V call is TRBV10-3, the J call TRBJ2-6; D possibly corresponds to TRBD2 (6 bases). Trimming cost V 2 bases and J 3 bases, with 8 bases left between them. CDR1 ENHRY and CDR2 SYGVKD come from the germline V gene. The CDR3 is 15 amino acids. The CDR3 sequence: CAISEGGLGANVLTF. The CDR3 DNA follows: TGTGCCATCAGTGAGGGAGGGCTTGGGGCCAACGTCCTGACTTTC.

The V and J genes are TRBV19 and TRBJ1-5, with D possibly TRBD1 on 5 matching bases. Trimming took 8 bases from V and 0 from J, leaving 14 bases between them. The CDR3 consists of 15 residues. Germline CDR1 LNHDA, CDR2 SQIVND (reference sequence). CDR3 sequence reads: CASRWNRYSNQPQHF. The CDR3 bases are TGTGCCAGTCGTTGGAACAGGTATAGCAATCAGCCCCAGCATTTT.

The gene calls are TRBV7-2 and TRBJ2-3; D may be TRBD1 (6 bases). Germline V gene sequence: CDR1 SGHTA, CDR2 FQGNSA. The CDR3 consists of 14 residues. V was shortened by 5 bases and J by 1 base, with 10 bases between the two germline ends. The CDR3 here is CASSPRQGTDTQYF. In DNA form, the CDR3 reads TGTGCCAGCAGCCCTCGACAGGGCACAGATACGCAGTATTTT.

The chain is built from TRBV11-2 and TRBJ2-7; possibly TRBD2 for D (5 bases). Germline V lookup: CDR1 SGHAT, CDR2 FQNNGV. CDR3 length: 14 residues. Trimming cost V 1 base and J 2 bases, with 9 bases left between them. The CDR3 is CASSLGTGTYEQYF. CDR3 DNA: TGTGCCAGCAGCTTAGGGACGGGAACCTACGAGCAGTACTTC.

This clone has more than one count but fewer than ten. This chain uses TRBV4-3 with TRBJ1-1; unclear D gene. The germline CDR1 and CDR2 sequences are LGHNA and YSLEER. The V gene lost 2 bases and the J gene lost 1 base, with 14 bases spanning the gap. CDR3 length: 16 amino acids. CDR3 sequence (DNA): TGCGCCAGCAGCCAAAAAACTCAGGCGACGAACACTGAAGCTTTCTTT. Translating gives CASSQKTQATNTEAFF.

The V and J genes are TRBV7-2 and TRBJ1-2; unclear D gene. Trimming cost V 1 base and J 4 bases, with 10 bases left between them. CDR1 and CDR2 from the germline V gene are SGHTA and FQGNSA. This CDR3 is 14 amino acids long. This CDR3 is CASSLGPPRYGYTF. The CDR3 DNA reads as TGTGCCAGCAGCTTAGGGCCTCCCCGCTATGGCTACACCTTC.

This chain uses TRBV10-2 with TRBJ1-4; a possible D gene is TRBD1 (6 bases). Between the trimmed V and J ends, which lost 6 bases and 8 bases, there was a span of 13 bases. The CDR3 runs 13 residues. Germline V gives CDR1 WSHSY, CDR2 SAAADI. CDR3 residues: CASSAQGKEKLFF. The CDR3 DNA follows: TGCGCCAGCAGCGCACAGGGAAAAGAAAAACTGTTTTTT.

The chain uses TRBV18 and TRBJ2-5; maybe TRBD1 (6 bases). The CDR3 has 16 residues. Looked up from germline, CDR1 is KGHSH and CDR2 is LQKENI. Trimming left V 4 bases short and J 0 bases short, with 15 bases between. CDR3 in amino acids: CASSRTGRANQETQYF. The CDR3 DNA follows: TGTGCCAGCTCACGAACAGGGCGAGCGAACCAAGAGACCCAGTACTTC.

The chain has TRBV30 and TRBJ2-5, with D perhaps matching TRBD2 (6 bases). The CDR3 sequence is 12 residues long. V lost 2 bases and J 5 bases, leaving 9 bases between the germline ends. The V gene's germline CDR1 is GTSNPN and CDR2 SVGIG (reference sequence). The CDR3 region has the DNA TGTGCCTGGAGTCAAGGGAGGGAGACCCAGTACTTC. Its protein is CAWSQGRETQYF.

The chain links TRBV7-8 to TRBJ1-1; 7 nucleotides align to TRBD1. J lost 8 bases, V lost 1 base, and 7 bases had no gene match. The CDR3 contains 14 residues. Per the germline V gene, CDR1 is SGHVS and CDR2 is FQNEAQ. The CDR3 nucleotides read TGTGCCAGCAGCTTAGAAATAAGGGGGCGGGAAGCTTTCTTT. It encodes CASSLEIRGREAFF.

The table lists this clone with a few counts. V and J are TRBV30 and TRBJ1-3, with D perhaps TRBD1 (6 bases). Germline CDR1 reads GTSNPN; CDR2 reads SVGIG (reference sequence). CDR3 size: 14 residues. Trimming cost V 2 bases and J 3 bases, with 11 bases left between them. The DNA of the CDR3 is TGTGCCTGGAGTTACTCGGACAGTGGAAACACCATATATTTT. This translates into CAWSYSDSGNTIYF.

This sequence joins TRBV7-3 and TRBJ1-3; D possibly corresponds to TRBD1 (6 bases). Germline V gene data show CDR1 as SGHTA and CDR2 as FQGTGA. V lost 5 bases, J lost 1 base, and 9 bases lay in between. CDR3 length equals 14 residues. The CDR3 loop reads CASSPGQSGNTIYF. As DNA, the CDR3 is TGTGCCAGCAGCCCAGGACAGTCTGGAAACACCATATATTTT.

This clone was detected a few times. V is TRBV19 and J is TRBJ2-2; 8 nucleotides line up with TRBD1. CDR3 length equals 17 residues. Losses at the gene ends were 3 bases for V and 3 bases for J; bases not matched to a gene: 9. CDR1 LNHDA and CDR2 SQIVND come from the germline V gene (reference sequence). The CDR3 DNA reads TGTGCCAGTAGTATGCCCCCCTACAGGGGGTACACCGGGGAGCTGTTTTTT. Translation gives CASSMPPYRGYTGELFF.

This clone was found once. The CDR3 here is CASSAPGGGQETQYF. In nucleotides, the CDR3 is TGTGCCAGCAGTGCCCCTGGCGGGGGACAAGAGACCCAGTACTTC. The chain combines TRBV9 with TRBJ2-5; 7 bases fit TRBD2. Trimming cost V 5 bases and J 2 bases; bases outside gene matches: 9. The V gene's germline CDR1 is SGDLS and CDR2 YYNGEE. This CDR3 is 15 amino acids long.

The chain's CDR3 is CASSNRGYNGYTF. As DNA, the CDR3 is TGTGCCAGCAGCAACAGGGGGTATAATGGCTACACCTTC. This chain joins TRBV4-2 and TRBJ1-2, with 8 positions matching TRBD1. Germline lookup yields CDR1 LGHNA and CDR2 YNFKEQ. The J segment lost 6 bases and the V segment lost 5 bases, leaving 5 bases of the junction unmatched. The CDR3 totals 13 residues.

The chain is built from TRBV27 and TRBJ2-5, with D tentatively TRBD1 (5 bases). The length of the CDR3 is 15 residues. Trimming took 2 bases from V and 3 from J, leaving 13 bases between them. CDR1 MNHEY and CDR2 SMNVEV come from the germline V gene (reference sequence). This chain's CDR3 is CASSLAGMAEETQYF. CDR3 coding DNA: TGTGCCAGCAGTTTAGCAGGGATGGCCGAAGAGACCCAGTACTTC.